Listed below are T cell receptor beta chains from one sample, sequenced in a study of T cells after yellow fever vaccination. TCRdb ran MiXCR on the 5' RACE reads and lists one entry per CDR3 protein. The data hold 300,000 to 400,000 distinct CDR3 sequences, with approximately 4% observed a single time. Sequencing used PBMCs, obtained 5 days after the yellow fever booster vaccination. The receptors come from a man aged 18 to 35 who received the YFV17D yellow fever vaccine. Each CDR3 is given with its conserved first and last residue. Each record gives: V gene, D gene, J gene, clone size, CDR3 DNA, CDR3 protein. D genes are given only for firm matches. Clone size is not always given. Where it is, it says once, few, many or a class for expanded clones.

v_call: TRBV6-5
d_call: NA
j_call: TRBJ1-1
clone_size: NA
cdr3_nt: TGTGCCAGCAGCCGACCGGCCACTGAAGCTTTCTTT
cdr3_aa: CASSRPATEAFF

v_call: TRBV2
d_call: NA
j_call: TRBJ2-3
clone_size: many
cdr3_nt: TGTGCCAGCATGATACGCGTTACGCAGTATTTT
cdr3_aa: CASMIRVTQYF

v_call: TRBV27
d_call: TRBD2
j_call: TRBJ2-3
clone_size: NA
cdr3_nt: TGTGCCAGCAGTTTCCTCACAGCTTTGGCGGGGGGGACAGATACGCAGTATTTT
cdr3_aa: CASSFLTALAGGTDTQYF

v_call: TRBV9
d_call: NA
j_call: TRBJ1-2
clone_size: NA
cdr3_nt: TGTGCCAGCAGCGAAGGGGGGAGTAACTATGGCTACACCTTC
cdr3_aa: CASSEGGSNYGYTF

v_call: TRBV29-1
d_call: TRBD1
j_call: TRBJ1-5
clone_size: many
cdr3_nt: TGCAGCGTTGCATTCGGGACAGCGGCCAATCAGCCCCAGCATTTT
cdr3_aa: CSVAFGTAANQPQHF

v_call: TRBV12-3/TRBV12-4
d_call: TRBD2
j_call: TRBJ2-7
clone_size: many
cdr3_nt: TGTGCCAGCAGTCCCCTGGCGGGGGGTTCCTACGAGCAGTACTTC
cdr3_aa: CASSPLAGGSYEQYF

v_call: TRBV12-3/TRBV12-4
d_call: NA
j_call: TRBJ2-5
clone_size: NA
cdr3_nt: TGTGCCAGCAGTCCGCAGGGGCAAGGCCAAGAGACCCAGTACTTC
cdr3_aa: CASSPQGQGQETQYF

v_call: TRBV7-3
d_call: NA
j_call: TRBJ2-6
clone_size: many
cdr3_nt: TGTGCCAGCAGCTTACCAGGTTCGGCTGGGGCCAACGTCCTGACTTTC
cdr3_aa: CASSLPGSAGANVLTF

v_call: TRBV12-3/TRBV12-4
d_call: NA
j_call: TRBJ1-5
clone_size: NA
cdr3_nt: TGTGCCAGCAGTCGACAGAATCAGCCCCAGCATTTT
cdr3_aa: CASSRQNQPQHF

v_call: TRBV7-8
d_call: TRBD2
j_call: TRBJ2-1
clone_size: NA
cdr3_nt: TGTGCCAGCAGCTTACCAAGGTTACGAATAGCGGGGCGATACAATGAGCAGTTCTTC
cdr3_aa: CASSLPRLRIAGRYNEQFF

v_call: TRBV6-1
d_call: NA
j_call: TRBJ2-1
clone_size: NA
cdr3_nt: TGTGCCGTCCACAGGGAGACCTACAATGAGCAGTTCTTC
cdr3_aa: CAVHRETYNEQFF

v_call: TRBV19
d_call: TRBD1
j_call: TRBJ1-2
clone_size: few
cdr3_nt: TGTGCCAGTACCCCCGGACAGGGGGAACGGACCTTC
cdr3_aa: CASTPGQGERTF

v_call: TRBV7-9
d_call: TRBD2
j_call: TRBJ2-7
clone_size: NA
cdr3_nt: TGTGCCAGCAGCTCTAGCGGGGACTTCTACGAGCAGTACTTC
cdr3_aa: CASSSSGDFYEQYF

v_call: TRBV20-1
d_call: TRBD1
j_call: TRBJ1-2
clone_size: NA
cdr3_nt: TGCAGTGCTGGGACAGACCTCGGCGGCTACACCTTC
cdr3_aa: CSAGTDLGGYTF

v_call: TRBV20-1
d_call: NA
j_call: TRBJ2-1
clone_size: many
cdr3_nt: TGCAGTGCTAGAGCTTTTTTGGACAGTGAGCACAATGAGCAGTTCTTC
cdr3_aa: CSARAFLDSEHNEQFF

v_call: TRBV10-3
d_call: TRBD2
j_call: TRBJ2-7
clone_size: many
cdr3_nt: TGTGCCATCAGTGGACTAGCGGGGGGGTTCGAGCAGTACTTC
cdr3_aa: CAISGLAGGFEQYF

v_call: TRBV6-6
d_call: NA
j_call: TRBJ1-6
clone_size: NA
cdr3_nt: TGTGCCAGCAGCGGAGGTAGAGGGTCACCCCTCCACTTT
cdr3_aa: CASSGGRGSPLHF

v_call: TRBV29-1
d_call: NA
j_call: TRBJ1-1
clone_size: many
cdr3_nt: TGCAGCGTAGTGAAAAGACAGGCGAACACTGAAGCTTTCTTT
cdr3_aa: CSVVKRQANTEAFF

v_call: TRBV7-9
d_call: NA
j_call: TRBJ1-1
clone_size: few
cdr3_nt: TGTGCCAGCAGCTCTGGGGGAGTAGCTTTCTTT
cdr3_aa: CASSSGGVAFF

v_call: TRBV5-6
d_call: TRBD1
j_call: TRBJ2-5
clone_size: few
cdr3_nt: TGTGCCAGCAGTCAATCCGGGACAGCAGAGACCCAGTACTTC
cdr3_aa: CASSQSGTAETQYF

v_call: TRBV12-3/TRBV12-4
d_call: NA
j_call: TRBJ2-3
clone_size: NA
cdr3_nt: TGTGCCAGCAGCCCCCGAGGGGGGGGGCCCTTTAATACGCAGTATTTT
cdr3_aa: CASSPRGGGPFNTQYF

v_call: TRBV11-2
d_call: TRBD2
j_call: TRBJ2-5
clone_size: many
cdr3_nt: TGTGCCAGCAGCACTAGCGGGGGGGCGGGGACCCAGTACTTC
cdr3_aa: CASSTSGGAGTQYF

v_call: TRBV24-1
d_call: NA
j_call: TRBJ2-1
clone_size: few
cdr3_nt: TGTGCCACCAGTGGATACGGCAATGAGCAGTTCTTC
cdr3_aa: CATSGYGNEQFF

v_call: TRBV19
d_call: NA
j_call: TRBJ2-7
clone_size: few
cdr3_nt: TGTGCCAGTAGACCCCGGGGGACCTCATACGAGCAGTACTTC
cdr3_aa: CASRPRGTSYEQYF

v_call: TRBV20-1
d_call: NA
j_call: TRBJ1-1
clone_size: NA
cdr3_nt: TGCAGTGCTAGCCTGACTGGGCAGAACACTGAAGCTTTCTTT
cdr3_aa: CSASLTGQNTEAFF

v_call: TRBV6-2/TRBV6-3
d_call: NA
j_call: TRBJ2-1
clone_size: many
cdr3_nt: TGTGCCAGCAGCGAAGACCAGGGGCTTCCCTACAATGAGCAGTTCTTC
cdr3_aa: CASSEDQGLPYNEQFF

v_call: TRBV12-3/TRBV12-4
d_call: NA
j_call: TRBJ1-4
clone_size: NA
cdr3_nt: TGTGCCAGCACCCTTGGCAGGGTATGGTCGGGGGAAGAAAAACTGTTTTTT
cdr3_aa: CASTLGRVWSGEEKLFF

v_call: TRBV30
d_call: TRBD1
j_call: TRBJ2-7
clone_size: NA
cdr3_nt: TGTGCCTGGACTCGAAAGGGGGCACGGAATGAGCAGTACTTC
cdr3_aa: CAWTRKGARNEQYF

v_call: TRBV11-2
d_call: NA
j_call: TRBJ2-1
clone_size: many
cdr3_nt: TGTGCCAGCAGCTTAGAAGCAGGGGGGGGCTACAATGAGCAGTTCTTC
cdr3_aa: CASSLEAGGGYNEQFF

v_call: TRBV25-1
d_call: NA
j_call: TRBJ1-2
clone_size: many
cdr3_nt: TGTGCCAGCAGTGCCCGGGCTGATAACTATGGCTACACCTTC
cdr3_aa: CASSARADNYGYTF

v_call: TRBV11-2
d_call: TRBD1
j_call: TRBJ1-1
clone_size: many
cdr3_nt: TGTGCCAGCAGCGGTCAGGGGGACACTGAAGCTTTCTTT
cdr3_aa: CASSGQGDTEAFF

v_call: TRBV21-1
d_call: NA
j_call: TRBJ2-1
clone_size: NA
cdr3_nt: TGTGCCAGCAGCGACTTGATACCGGGACAGGGGGCAAGAGAGCAGTTCTTC
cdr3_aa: CASSDLIPGQGAREQFF

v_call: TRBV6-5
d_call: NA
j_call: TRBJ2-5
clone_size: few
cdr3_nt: TGTGCCAGCAGTTACTTAGAGACCCAGTACTTC
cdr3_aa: CASSYLETQYF

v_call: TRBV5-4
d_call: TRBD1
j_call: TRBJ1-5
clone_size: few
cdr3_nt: TGTGCCAGCAGCTTGGGGACAGGGGGAGGTCAGCCCCAGCATTTT
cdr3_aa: CASSLGTGGGQPQHF

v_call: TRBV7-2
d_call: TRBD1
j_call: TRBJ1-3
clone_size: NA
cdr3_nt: TGTGCCAGCAGCGCCAGACAGGGAAGTAGAAACACCATATATTTT
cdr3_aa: CASSARQGSRNTIYF

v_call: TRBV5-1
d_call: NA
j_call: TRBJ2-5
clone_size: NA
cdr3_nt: TGCGCCAGCAGCTCCTCCAGTACAGGGATCCAAGAGACCCAGTACTTC
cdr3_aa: CASSSSSTGIQETQYF

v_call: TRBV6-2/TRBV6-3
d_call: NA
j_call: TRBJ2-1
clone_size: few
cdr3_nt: TGTGCCAGCAGTTACGGGTTTCGGAATGAGCAGTTCTTC
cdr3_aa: CASSYGFRNEQFF

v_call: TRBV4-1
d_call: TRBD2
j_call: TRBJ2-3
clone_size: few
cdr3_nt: TGCGCCAGCAGCCATCCCGGAGGGGCGCGGGGGGACCTCACAGATACGCAGTATTTT
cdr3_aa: CASSHPGGARGDLTDTQYF

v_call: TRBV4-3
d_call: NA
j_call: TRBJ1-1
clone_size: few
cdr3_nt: TGCGCCAGCAGCCAAGATCCGGATAACACTGAAGCTTTCTTT
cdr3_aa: CASSQDPDNTEAFF

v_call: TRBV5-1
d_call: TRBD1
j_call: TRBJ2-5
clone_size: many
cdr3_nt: TGCGCCAGCAGAGCGGACAGGGAAGAGACCCAGTACTTC
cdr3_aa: CASRADREETQYF

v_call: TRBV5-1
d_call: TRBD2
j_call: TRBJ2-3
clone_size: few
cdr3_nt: TGCGCCAGCGTTCTAGCGGGGGGGCCGACAGATACGCAGTATTTT
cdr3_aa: CASVLAGGPTDTQYF

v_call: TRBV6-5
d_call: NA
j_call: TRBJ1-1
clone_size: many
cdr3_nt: TGTGCCAGCAGTTCCCCCATGGGGACTGAAGCTTTCTTT
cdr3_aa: CASSSPMGTEAFF

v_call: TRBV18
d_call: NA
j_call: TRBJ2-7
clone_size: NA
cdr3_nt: TGTGCCAGCTCACCCGTCCCCCGGGACTCCCCCTACGAGCAGTACTTC
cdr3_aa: CASSPVPRDSPYEQYF

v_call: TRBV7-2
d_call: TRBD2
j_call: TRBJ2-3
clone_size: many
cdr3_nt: TGTGCCAGCAGCTTTAGCGGGGGGGCAGATACGCAGTATTTT
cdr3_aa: CASSFSGGADTQYF

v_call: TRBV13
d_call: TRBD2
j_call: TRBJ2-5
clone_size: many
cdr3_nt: TGTGCCAGCAGCCCCATAGCGGGGGCCAGAGAGACCCAGTACTTC
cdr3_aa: CASSPIAGARETQYF

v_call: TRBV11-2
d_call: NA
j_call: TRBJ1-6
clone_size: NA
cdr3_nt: TGTGCCAGCAGCTCCAATTCACCCCTCCACTTT
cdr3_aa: CASSSNSPLHF

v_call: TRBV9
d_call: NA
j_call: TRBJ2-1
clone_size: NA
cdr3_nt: TGTGCCAGCAGCGGCGTCCGGGGGACCTCCTACAATGAGCAGTTCTTC
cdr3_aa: CASSGVRGTSYNEQFF

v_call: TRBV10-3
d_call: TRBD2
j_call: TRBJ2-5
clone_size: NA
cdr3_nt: TGTGCCATCAGTGGCGGGGGGGAAGAGACCCAGTACTTC
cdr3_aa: CAISGGGEETQYF

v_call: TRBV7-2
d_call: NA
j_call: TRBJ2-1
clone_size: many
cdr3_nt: TGTGCCAGCAGCCCGGGATCCGACTACAATGAGCAGTTCTTC
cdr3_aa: CASSPGSDYNEQFF

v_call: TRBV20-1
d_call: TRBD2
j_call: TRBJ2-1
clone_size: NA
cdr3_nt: TGCAGTGCTAGGAATAGCGGGGGGGTGAGTGAGCAGTTCTTC
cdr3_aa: CSARNSGGVSEQFF

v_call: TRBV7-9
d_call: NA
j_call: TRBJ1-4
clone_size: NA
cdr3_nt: TGTGCCAGCAGCCGTCCTGCAACTAATGAAAAACTGTTTTTT
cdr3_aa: CASSRPATNEKLFF

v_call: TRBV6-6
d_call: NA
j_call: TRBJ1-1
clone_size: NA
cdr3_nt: TGTGCCAGCAGTTACTCGATGGCAGGGCGAACTGAAGCTTTCTTT
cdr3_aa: CASSYSMAGRTEAFF

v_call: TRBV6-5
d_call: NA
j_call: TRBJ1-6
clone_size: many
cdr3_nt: TGTGCCAGCAGTTACTCAGCAGGGGATAATTCACCCCTCCACTTT
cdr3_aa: CASSYSAGDNSPLHF

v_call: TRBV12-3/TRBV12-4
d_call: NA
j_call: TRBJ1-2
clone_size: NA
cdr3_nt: TGTGCCAGCAGTTTACGGGGGGGACCCTATGGCTACACCTTC
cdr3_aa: CASSLRGGPYGYTF

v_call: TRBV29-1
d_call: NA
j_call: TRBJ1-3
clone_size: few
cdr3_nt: TGCAGCGTTGAAGAATACTCACTAAGGGGAAACACCATATATTTT
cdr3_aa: CSVEEYSLRGNTIYF

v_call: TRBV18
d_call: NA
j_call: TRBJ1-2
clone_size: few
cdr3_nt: TGTGCCAGCTCACCACCGGCAGGGCCCTTGGGCTACACCTTC
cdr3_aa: CASSPPAGPLGYTF

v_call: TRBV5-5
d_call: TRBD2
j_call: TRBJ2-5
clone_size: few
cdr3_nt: TGTGCCAGCAGCCCATTGACTAGCGGGGGAAAAGAGACCCAGTACTTC
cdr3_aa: CASSPLTSGGKETQYF

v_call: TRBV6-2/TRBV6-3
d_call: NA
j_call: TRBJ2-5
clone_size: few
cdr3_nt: TGTGCCAGCAGTTACCCTTTGGGACAAACTTCCCAAGAGACCCAGTACTTC
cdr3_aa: CASSYPLGQTSQETQYF

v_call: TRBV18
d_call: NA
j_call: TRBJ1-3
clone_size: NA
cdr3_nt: TGTGCCAGCTCACTAGGGCATGACCTCTCTGGAAACACCATATATTTT
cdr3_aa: CASSLGHDLSGNTIYF

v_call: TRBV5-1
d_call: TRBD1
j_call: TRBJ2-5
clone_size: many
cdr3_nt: TGCGCCAGCAGCCTGGGACCAGGGGGTGAAGAGACCCAGTACTTC
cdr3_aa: CASSLGPGGEETQYF